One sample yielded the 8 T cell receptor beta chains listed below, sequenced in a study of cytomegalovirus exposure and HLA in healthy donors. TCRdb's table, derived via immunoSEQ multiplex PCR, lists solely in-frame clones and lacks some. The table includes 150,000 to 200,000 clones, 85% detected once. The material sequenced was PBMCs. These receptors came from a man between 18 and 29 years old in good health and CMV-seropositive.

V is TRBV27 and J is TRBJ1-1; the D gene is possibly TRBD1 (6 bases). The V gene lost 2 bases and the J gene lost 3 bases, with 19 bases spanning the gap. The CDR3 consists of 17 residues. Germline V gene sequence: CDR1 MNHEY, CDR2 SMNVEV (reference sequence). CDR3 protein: CASSLEKVAGVDTEAFF. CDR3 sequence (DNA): TGTGCCAGCAGTTTAGAGAAGGTAGCAGGGGTAGACACTGAAGCTTTCTTT.

The CDR3 loop reads CASSPGTDSSYEQYF. CDR3 sequence (DNA): TGCGCCAGCAGCCCAGGGACGGACAGCTCCTACGAGCAGTACTTC. The chain uses TRBV5-1 and TRBJ2-7, with D tentatively TRBD1 (6 bases). This CDR3 spans 15 amino acids. Deletions cut 4 bases from V and 0 bases from J, with 14 bases between. In germline, CDR1 is SGHRS, CDR2 YFSETQ.

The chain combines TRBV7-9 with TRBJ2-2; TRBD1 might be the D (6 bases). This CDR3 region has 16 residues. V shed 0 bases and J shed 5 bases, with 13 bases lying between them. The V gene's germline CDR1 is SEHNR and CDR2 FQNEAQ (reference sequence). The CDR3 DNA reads TGTGCCAGCAGCTTAGCGCAGGGGCTCAGGACCGGGGAGCTGTTTTTT. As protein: CASSLAQGLRTGELFF.

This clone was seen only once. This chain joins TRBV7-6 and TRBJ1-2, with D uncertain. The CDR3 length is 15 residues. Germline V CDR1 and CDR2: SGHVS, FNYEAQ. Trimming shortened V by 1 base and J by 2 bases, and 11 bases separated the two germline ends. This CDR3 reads CASSLGANRNYGYTF. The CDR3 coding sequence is TGTGCCAGCAGCTTAGGTGCGAACCGCAACTATGGCTACACCTTC.

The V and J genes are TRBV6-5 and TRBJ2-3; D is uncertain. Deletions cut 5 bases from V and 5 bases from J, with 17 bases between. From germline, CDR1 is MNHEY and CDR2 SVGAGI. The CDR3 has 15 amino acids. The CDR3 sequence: CASSTARLRKDTQYF. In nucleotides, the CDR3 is TGTGCCAGCAGTACTGCCCGCCTACGTAAAGATACGCAGTATTTT.

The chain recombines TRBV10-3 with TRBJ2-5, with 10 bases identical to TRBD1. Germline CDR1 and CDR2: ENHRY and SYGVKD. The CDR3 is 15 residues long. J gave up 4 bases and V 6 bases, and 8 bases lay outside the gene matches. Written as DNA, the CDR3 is TGTGCCATCAGCGACAGGGGGCGATTGGGAGAGACCCAGTACTTC. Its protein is CAISDRGRLGETQYF.

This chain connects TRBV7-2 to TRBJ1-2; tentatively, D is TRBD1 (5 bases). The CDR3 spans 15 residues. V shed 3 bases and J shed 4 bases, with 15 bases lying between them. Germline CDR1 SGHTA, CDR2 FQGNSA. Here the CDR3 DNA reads TGTGCCAGCAGCTTCGGGAGGGGATATGGCTATGGCTACACCTTC. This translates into CASSFGRGYGYGYTF.

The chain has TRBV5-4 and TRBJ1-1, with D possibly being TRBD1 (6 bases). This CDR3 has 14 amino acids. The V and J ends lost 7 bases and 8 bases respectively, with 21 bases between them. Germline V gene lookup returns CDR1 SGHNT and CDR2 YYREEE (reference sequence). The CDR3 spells CASGPDRKVIEAFF. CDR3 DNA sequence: TGTGCCAGCGGACCAGACAGGAAGGTTATCGAAGCTTTCTTT.